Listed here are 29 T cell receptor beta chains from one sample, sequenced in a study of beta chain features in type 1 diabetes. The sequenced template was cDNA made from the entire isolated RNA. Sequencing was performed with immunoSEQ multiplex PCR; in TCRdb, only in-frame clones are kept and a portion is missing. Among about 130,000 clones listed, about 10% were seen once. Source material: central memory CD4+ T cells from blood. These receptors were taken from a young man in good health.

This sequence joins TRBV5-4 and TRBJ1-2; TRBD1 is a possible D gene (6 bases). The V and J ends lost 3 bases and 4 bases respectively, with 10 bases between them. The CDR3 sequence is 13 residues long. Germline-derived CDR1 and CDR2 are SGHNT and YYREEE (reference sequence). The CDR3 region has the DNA TGTGCCAGCAGCTCCGGACAGTTCTATGGCTACACCTTC. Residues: CASSSGQFYGYTF.

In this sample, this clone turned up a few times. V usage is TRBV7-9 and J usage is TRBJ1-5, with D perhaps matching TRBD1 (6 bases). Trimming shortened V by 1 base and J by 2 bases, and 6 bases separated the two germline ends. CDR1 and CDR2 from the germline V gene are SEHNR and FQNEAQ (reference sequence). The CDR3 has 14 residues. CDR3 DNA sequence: TGTGCCAGCAGCTTAGGACAGGGCAATCAGCCCCAGCATTTT. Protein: CASSLGQGNQPQHF.

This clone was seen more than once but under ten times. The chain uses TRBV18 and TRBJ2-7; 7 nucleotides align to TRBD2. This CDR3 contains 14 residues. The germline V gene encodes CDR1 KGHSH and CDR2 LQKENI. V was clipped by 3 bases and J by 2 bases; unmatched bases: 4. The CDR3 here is CASSPGRGAYEQYF. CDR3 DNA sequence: TGTGCCAGCTCACCTGGACGGGGGGCCTACGAGCAGTACTTC.

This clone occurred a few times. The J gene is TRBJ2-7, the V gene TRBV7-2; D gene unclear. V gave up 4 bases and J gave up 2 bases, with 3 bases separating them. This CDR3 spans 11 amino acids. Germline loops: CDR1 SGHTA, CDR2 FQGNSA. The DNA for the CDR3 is TGTGCCAGCAGCTCAGCCTACGAGCAGTACTTC. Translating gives CASSSAYEQYF.

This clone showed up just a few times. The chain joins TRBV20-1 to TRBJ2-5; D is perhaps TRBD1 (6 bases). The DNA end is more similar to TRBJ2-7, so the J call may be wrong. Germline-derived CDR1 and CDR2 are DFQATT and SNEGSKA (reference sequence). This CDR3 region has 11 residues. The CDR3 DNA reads TGCAGTGCCTACAGGGTACCCGAGCAGTACTTC. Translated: CSAYRVPEQYF.

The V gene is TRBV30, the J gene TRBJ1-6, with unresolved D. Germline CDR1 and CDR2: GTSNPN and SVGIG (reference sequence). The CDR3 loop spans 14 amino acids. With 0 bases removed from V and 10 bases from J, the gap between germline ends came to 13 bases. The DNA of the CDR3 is TGTGCCTGGAGTGTGAAGGGAGGGAAATCACCCCTCCACTTT. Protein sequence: CAWSVKGGKSPLHF.

The CDR3 reads CASSVGERFGELFF. The CDR3 DNA is TGTGCCAGCAGCGTAGGAGAGCGCTTCGGGGAGCTGTTTTTT. The rearrangement joins TRBV9 to TRBJ2-2; D is undetermined. This CDR3 is 14 amino acids long. Trimming took off 0 bases at V and 7 bases at J, with 10 bases between the two ends. Germline V gives CDR1 SGDLS, CDR2 YYNGEE.

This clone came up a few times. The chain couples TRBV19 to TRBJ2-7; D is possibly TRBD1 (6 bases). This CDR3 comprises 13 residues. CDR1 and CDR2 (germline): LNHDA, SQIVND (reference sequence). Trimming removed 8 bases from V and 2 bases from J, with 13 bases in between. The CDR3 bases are TGTGCCAGTCGTCAGGGGCTCCCCTACGAGCAGTACTTC. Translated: CASRQGLPYEQYF.

CDR3 DNA sequence: TGTGCCCCCCGCGGGACCCACGATCCCTCTAGCACAGATACGCAGTATTTT. It is translated as CAPRGTHDPSSTDTQYF. This sequence joins TRBV27 and TRBJ2-3; a weak D match, TRBD2 (6 bases). Trimming removed 11 bases from V and 0 bases from J, with 24 bases in between. CDR1 is MNHEY and CDR2 is SMNVEV in the germline V gene (reference sequence). This CDR3 spans 17 amino acids.

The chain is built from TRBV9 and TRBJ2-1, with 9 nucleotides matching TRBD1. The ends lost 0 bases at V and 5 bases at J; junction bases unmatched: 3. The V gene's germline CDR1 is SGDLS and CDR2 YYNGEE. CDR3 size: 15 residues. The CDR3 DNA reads TGTGCCAGCAGCGTAGACAGGGGGCCTCACAATGAGCAGTTCTTC. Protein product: CASSVDRGPHNEQFF.

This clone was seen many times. The CDR3 DNA sequence: TGTGCCAGCAGTTACACCGTGGGACAGCACTACGAGCAGTACTTC. As protein: CASSYTVGQHYEQYF. This sequence joins TRBV6-5 and TRBJ2-7; TRBD1 agrees at 7 bases. Germline V gene data show CDR1 as MNHEY and CDR2 as SVGAGI. Trimming at V came to 2 bases and at J to 3 bases, leaving 7 bases not matched to a gene. The CDR3 covers 15 residues.

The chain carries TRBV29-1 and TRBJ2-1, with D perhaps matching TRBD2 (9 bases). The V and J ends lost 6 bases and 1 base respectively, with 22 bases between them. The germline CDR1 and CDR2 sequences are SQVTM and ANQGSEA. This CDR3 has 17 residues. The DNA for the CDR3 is TGCAGCGTATCAGGGGGCGATAGCGGGGGATCCTACAATGAGCAGTTCTTC. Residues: CSVSGGDSGGSYNEQFF.

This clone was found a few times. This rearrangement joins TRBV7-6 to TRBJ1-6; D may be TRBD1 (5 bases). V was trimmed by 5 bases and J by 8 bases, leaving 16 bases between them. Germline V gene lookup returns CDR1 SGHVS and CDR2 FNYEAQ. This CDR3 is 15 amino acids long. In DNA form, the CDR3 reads TGTGCCAGCAGCCGGGGGGTAGGGGTTGATTCACCCCTCCACTTT. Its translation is CASSRGVGVDSPLHF.

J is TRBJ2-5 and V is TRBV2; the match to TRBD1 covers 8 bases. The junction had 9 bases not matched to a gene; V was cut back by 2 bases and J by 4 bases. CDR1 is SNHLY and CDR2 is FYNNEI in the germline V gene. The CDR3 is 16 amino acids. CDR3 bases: TGTGCCAGCAGTGAAAGGATGGCAGGGGGCAGAGAGACCCAGTACTTC. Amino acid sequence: CASSERMAGGRETQYF.

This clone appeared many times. The CDR3 protein is CASRGQGAYSPLHF. CDR3 coding DNA: TGTGCCAGCAGGGGACAGGGGGCTTATTCACCCCTCCACTTT. The V call is TRBV28, the J call TRBJ1-6, with 12 bases matching TRBD1. Germline CDR1 and CDR2: MDHEN and SYDVKM. V shed 6 bases, J shed 8 bases, and the junction held 2 bases outside the gene matches. The CDR3 runs to 14 residues.

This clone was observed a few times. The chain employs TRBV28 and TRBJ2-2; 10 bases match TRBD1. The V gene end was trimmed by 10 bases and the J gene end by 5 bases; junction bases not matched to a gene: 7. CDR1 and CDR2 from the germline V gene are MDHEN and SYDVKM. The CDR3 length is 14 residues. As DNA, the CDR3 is TGTGCCATCGCGGGACAGGGGAGGACCGGGGAGCTGTTTTTT. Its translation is CAIAGQGRTGELFF.

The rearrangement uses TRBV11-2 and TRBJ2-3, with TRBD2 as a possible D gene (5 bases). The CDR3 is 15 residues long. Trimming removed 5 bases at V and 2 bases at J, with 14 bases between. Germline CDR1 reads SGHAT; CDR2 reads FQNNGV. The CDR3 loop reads CASSRETKDTDTQYF. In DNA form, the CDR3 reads TGTGCCAGCAGCCGTGAGACTAAGGACACAGATACGCAGTATTTT.

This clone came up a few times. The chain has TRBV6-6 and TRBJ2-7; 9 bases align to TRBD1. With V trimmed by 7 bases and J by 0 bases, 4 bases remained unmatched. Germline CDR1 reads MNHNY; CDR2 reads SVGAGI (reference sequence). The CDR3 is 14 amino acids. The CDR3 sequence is CASTATGGSYEQYF. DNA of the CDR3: TGTGCCAGCACGGCGACAGGGGGCTCCTACGAGCAGTACTTC.

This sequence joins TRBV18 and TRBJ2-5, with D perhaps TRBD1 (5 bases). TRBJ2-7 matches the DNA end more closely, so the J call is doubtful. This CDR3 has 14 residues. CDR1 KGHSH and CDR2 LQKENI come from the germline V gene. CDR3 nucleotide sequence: TGTGCCAGCTCACCACGGCAGGACACCTACGAGCAGTACTTC. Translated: CASSPRQDTYEQYF.

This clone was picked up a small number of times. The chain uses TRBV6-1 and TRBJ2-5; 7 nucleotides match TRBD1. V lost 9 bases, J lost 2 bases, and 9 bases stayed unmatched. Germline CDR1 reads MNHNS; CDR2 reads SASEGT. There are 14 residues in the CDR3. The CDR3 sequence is CASSGQRQQETQYF. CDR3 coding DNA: TGTGCCAGTTCGGGACAGCGGCAACAAGAGACCCAGTACTTC.

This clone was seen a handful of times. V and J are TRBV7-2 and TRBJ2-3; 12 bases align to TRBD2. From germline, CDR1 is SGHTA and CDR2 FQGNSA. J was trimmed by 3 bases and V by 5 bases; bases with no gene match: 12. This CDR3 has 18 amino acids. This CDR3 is CASSTRLAGDFVTDTQYF. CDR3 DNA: TGTGCCAGCAGCACGCGACTAGCGGGGGATTTTGTGACAGATACGCAGTATTTT. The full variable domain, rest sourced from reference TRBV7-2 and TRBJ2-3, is GAGVSQSPSNKVTEKGKDVELRCDPISGHTALYWYRQSLGQGLEFLIYFQGNSAPDKSGLPSDRFSAERTGGSVSTLTIQRTQQEDSAVYLCASSTRLAGDFVTDTQYFGPGTRLTVL.

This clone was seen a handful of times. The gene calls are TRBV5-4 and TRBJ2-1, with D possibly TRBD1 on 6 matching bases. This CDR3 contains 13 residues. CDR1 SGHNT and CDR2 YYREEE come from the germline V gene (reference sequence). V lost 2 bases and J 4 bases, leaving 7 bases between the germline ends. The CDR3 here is CASSFTGYNEQFF. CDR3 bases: TGTGCCAGCAGCTTCACAGGGTACAATGAGCAGTTCTTC.

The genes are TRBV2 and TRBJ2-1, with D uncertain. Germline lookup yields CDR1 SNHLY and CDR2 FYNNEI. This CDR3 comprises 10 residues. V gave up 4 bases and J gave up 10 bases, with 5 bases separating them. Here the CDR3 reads CASSVQEQFF. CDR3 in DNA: TGTGCCAGCAGTGTACAGGAGCAGTTCTTC.

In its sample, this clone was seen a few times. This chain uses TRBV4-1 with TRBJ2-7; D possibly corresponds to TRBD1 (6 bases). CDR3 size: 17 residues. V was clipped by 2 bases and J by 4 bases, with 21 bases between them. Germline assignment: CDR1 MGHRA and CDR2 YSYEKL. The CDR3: CASSQFGSGQTFYEQYF. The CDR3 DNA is TGCGCCAGCAGCCAATTCGGTTCGGGACAAACCTTTTACGAGCAGTACTTC.

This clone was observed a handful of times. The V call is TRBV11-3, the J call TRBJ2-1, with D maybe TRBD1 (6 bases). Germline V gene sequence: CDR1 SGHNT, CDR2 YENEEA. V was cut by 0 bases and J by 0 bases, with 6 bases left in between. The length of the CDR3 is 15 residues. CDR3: CASSLETGSYNEQFF. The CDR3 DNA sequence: TGTGCCAGCAGCTTAGAGACAGGCTCCTACAATGAGCAGTTCTTC.

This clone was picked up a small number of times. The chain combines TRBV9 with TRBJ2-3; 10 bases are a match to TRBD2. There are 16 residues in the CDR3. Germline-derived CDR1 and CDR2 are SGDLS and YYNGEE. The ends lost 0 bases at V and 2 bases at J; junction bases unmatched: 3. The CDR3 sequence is CASSVAAGGTTDTQYF. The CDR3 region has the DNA TGTGCCAGCAGCGTAGCAGCGGGGGGGACCACAGATACGCAGTATTTT.

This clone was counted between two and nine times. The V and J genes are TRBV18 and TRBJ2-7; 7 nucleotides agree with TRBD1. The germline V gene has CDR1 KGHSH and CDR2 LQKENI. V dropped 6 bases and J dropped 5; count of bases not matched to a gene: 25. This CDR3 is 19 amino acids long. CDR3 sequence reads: CASSKFRQGQASIFDEQYF. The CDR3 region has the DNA TGTGCCAGCTCCAAATTCCGCCAAGGACAGGCCTCGATCTTCGACGAGCAGTACTTC.

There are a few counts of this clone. The CDR3 sequence is CASSIDQTYNEQFF. CDR3 sequence (DNA): TGTGCCAGTAGTATAGACCAGACCTACAATGAGCAGTTCTTC. This sequence joins TRBV19 and TRBJ2-1, with unresolved D. The CDR3 consists of 14 residues. Trimming left V 0 bases short and J 2 bases short, with 5 bases between. Germline V CDR1 and CDR2: LNHDA, SQIVND (reference sequence).

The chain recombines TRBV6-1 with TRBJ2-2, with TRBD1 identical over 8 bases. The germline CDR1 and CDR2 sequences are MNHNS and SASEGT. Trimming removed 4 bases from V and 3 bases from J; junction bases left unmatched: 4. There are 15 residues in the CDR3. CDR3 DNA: TGTGCCAGCAGTGTCGCAGGGGGCGACACCGGGGAGCTGTTTTTT. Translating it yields CASSVAGGDTGELFF.